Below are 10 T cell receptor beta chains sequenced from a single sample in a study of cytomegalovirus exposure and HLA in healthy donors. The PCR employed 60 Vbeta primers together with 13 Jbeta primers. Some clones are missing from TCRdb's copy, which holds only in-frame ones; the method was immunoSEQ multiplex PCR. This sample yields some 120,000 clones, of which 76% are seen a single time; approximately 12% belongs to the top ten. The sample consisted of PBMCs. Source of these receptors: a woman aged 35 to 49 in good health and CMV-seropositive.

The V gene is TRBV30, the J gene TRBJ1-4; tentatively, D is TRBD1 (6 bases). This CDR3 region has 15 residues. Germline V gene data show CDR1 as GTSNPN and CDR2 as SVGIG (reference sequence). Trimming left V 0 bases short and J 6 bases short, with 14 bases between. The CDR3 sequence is CAWSVWGRGDEKLFF. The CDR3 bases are TGTGCCTGGAGTGTATGGGGCAGGGGCGATGAAAAACTGTTTTTT.

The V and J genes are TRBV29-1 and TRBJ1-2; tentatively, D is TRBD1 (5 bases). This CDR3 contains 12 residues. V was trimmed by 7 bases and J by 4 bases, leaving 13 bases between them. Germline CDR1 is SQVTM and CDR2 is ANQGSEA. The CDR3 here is CSAGGGLYGYTF. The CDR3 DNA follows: TGCAGCGCCGGGGGAGGGCTCTATGGCTACACCTTC.

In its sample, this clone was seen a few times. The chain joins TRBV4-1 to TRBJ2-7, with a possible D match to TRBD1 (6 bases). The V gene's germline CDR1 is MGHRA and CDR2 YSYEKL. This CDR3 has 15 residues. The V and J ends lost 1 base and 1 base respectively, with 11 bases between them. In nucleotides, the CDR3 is TGCGCCAGCAGCCAAGCCGGGACATTTTCCTACGAGCAGTACTTC. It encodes CASSQAGTFSYEQYF.

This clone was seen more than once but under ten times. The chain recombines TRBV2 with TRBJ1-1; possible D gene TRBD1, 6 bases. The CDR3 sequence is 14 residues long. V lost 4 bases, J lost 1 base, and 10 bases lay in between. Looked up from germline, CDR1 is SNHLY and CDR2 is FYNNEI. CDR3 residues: CASSVVGGNTEAFF. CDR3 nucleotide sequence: TGTGCCAGCAGTGTAGTAGGGGGGAACACTGAAGCTTTCTTT.

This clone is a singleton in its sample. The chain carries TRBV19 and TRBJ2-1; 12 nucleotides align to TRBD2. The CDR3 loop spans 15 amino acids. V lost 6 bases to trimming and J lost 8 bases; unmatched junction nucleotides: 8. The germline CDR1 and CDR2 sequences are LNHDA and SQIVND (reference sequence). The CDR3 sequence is CASRTLAGGRDEQFF. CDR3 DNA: TGTGCCAGTAGGACACTAGCGGGGGGCCGGGATGAGCAGTTCTTC.

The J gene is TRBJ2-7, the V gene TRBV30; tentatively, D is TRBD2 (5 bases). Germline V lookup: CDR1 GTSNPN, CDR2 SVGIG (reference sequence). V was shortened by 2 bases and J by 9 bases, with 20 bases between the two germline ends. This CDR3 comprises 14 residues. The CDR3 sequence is CAWSSRGSPWGQYF. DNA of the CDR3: TGTGCCTGGAGTTCCCGCGGGTCACCTTGGGGGCAGTACTTC.

CDR3 protein: CASSTGQATYGYTF. DNA of the CDR3: TGCGCCAGCAGCACGGGACAGGCGACCTATGGCTACACCTTC. This chain links TRBV5-1 with TRBJ1-2; 8 bases agree with TRBD1. The CDR3 runs 14 residues. Germline V gene sequence: CDR1 SGHRS, CDR2 YFSETQ. J was trimmed by 4 bases and V by 4 bases; bases with no gene match: 6. The full variable domain, with the rest looked up from reference TRBV5-1 and TRBJ1-2, is KAGVTQTPRYLIKTRGQQVTLSCSPISGHRSVSWYQQTPGQGLQFLFEYFSETQRNKGNFPGRFSGRQFSNSRSEMNVSTLELGDSALYLCASSTGQATYGYTFGSGTRLTVV.

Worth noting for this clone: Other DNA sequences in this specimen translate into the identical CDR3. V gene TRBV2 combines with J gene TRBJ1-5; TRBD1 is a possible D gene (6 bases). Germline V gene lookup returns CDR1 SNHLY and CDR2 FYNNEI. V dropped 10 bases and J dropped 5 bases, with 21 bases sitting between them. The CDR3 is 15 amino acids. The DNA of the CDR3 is TGTGCCACAAGACCCGGGACACGGTCAGATCAGCCCCAGCATTTT. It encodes CATRPGTRSDQPQHF.

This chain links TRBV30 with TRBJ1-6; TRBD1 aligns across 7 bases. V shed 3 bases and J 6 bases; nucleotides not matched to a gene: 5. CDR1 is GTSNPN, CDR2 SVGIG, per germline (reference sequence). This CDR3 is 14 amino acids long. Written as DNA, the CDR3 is TGTGCCTGGAGCTCCGGGACAGCTAATTCACCCCTCCACTTT. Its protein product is CAWSSGTANSPLHF.

CDR3 sequence: CASSERGVIQETQYF. DNA of the CDR3: TGTGCCAGCAGTGAGCGGGGGGTAATCCAAGAGACCCAGTACTTC. The J gene is TRBJ2-5, the V gene TRBV25-1, with 8 bases matching TRBD2. Germline CDR1 and CDR2: MGHDK and SYGVNS. This CDR3 region has 15 residues. The J segment lost 1 base and the V segment lost 3 bases, leaving 4 bases of the junction unmatched.